This T cell receptor beta chain was retrieved from a study of early T cells in non-severe SARS-CoV-2 infection. Study-level information: Chains stayed unpaired after sequencing of bulk RNA from unsorted whole blood.

The length of the CDR3 is 16 residues. Looked up from germline, CDR1 is DFQATT and CDR2 is SNEGSKA (reference sequence). V dropped 0 bases and J dropped 0 bases, with 14 bases sitting between them. This clonotype was counted ten times or more. Its antigen is not known. TCRdb independently ran MiXCR on the 5' RACE reads; one entry per CDR3 protein. The table includes around 50,000 distinct CDR3 sequences, 9.1% detected once. Study-level points and caveats: Using VDJdb, the matching emphasized anti-spike CD8 responses while missing private and CD4 specificities.

The sequence was collected from an adult who was a healthcare worker with PCR-confirmed SARS-CoV-2 infection or an uninfected control (not recorded which). The source material was whole blood. V and J are TRBV20-1 and TRBJ1-1; D is possibly TRBD1 (6 bases). CDR3 protein: CSARENHRVMNTEAFF. As DNA, the CDR3 is TGCAGTGCTAGAGAGAATCACAGGGTCATGAACACTGAAGCTTTCTTT.